One sample yielded the 21 T cell receptor beta chains listed below, sequenced in a study of blood T cell repertoires in COVID-19. This table comes from immunoSEQ multiplex PCR, and its TCRdb copy is limited to in-frame clones, with some not included. This sample carries about 220,000 clones, 84% of them seen once, and the ten largest clones take 9.7%. The sample comprised peripheral blood. The receptors were sampled from a man in his forties or fifties with active or convalescent COVID-19.

This clone appeared a few times. The gene calls are TRBV4-2 and TRBJ1-2; D not resolved. Germline V lookup: CDR1 LGHNA, CDR2 YNFKEQ. Trimming pared 5 bases from V and 4 bases from J, leaving 14 bases between. This CDR3 has 14 residues. The chain's CDR3 is CASSSERAAYGYTF. Written as DNA, the CDR3 is TGTGCCAGCAGCTCGGAGCGGGCCGCCTATGGCTACACCTTC.

V and J are TRBV6-5 and TRBJ1-4; no clear D gene. In germline, CDR1 is MNHEY, CDR2 SVGAGI. The CDR3 covers 13 residues. Trimming stripped 6 bases from V and 2 bases from J, with 7 bases between. CDR3 residues: CASSSGTNEKLFF. The DNA of the CDR3 is TGTGCCAGCAGCAGTGGTACTAATGAAAAACTGTTTTTT.

V usage is TRBV7-9 and J usage is TRBJ2-2; TRBD1 matches 7 bases. Germline V lookup: CDR1 SEHNR, CDR2 FQNEAQ (reference sequence). The V gene end was trimmed by 5 bases and the J gene end by 5 bases; junction bases not matched to a gene: 5. The CDR3 length is 14 residues. In DNA, the CDR3 is TGTGCCAGCAGCCCGGACAGGTCGACCGGGGAGCTGTTTTTT. Its protein product is CASSPDRSTGELFF.

The chain carries TRBV4-2 and TRBJ2-1, with D unresolved. CDR1 LGHNA and CDR2 YNFKEQ come from the germline V gene. V was trimmed by 4 bases and J by 0 bases, leaving 10 bases between them. CDR3 length: 15 amino acids. This chain's CDR3 is CASSPQVGSYNEQFF. In DNA form, the CDR3 reads TGTGCCAGCAGCCCCCAGGTGGGCTCCTACAATGAGCAGTTCTTC.

This rearrangement joins TRBV7-6 to TRBJ2-7; 7 bases are a match to TRBD2. The V gene's germline CDR1 is SGHVS and CDR2 FNYEAQ. V lost 2 bases to trimming and J lost 4 bases; unmatched junction nucleotides: 8. There are 15 residues in the CDR3. CDR3 region: CASSLMGGALYEQYF. CDR3 coding DNA: TGTGCCAGCAGCTTAATGGGAGGGGCGTTATACGAGCAGTACTTC.

DNA for the CDR3: TGTGCCATCAGTGACTCCCAGTATCACGTCGAGCAGTACTTC. Translating it yields CAISDSQYHVEQYF. This chain joins TRBV10-3 and TRBJ2-7; the D is unclear. Germline assignment: CDR1 ENHRY and CDR2 SYGVKD. V shed 3 bases and J shed 6 bases, with 15 bases lying between them. The CDR3 is made up of 14 amino acids.

Here the CDR3 DNA reads TGTGCCAGCAGCTTAGCGGGACTCTCCTACGAGCAGTACTTC. This translates into CASSLAGLSYEQYF. The chain employs TRBV7-2 and TRBJ2-7; TRBD2 might be the D (6 bases). From germline, CDR1 is SGHTA and CDR2 FQGNSA. The CDR3 runs 14 residues. V was cut by 0 bases and J by 0 bases, with 6 bases left in between.

The V and J genes are TRBV5-6 and TRBJ2-3; D is uncertain. CDR1 SGHDT and CDR2 YYEEEE come from the germline V gene. V lost 4 bases and J 3 bases, leaving 6 bases between the germline ends. CDR3 length equals 12 residues. The DNA of the CDR3 is TGTGCCAGCAGCCTAGTAACAGATACGCAGTATTTT. It codes for CASSLVTDTQYF.

The chain combines TRBV4-3 with TRBJ2-1; perhaps TRBD2 as D (5 bases). Germline CDR1 reads LGHNA; CDR2 reads YSLEER. The V and J ends lost 4 bases and 9 bases respectively, with 13 bases between them. The CDR3 totals 13 residues. Here the CDR3 reads CASSRFNGGEQFF. The CDR3, as DNA: TGCGCCAGCAGCCGCTTCAATGGAGGTGAGCAGTTCTTC.

In this sample, this clone turned up once. Here the CDR3 DNA reads TGTGCCAGCAGCCTACTAGGGGAGGCCCCAAATGAGCAGTTCTTC. Translating it yields CASSLLGEAPNEQFF. The genes are TRBV5-6 and TRBJ2-1; the D gene is possibly TRBD2 (6 bases). Trimming left V 4 bases short and J 7 bases short, with 18 bases between. Looked up from germline, CDR1 is SGHDT and CDR2 is YYEEEE. This CDR3 is 15 amino acids long. The full variable domain, in which reference TRBV5-6 and TRBJ2-1 provide the parts outside the CDR3, is DAGVTQSPTHLIKTRGQQVTLRCSPKSGHDTVSWYQQALGQGPQFIFQYYEEEERQRGNFPDRFSGHQFPNYSSELNVNALLLGDSALYLCASSLLGEAPNEQFFGPGTRLTVL.

The chain combines TRBV11-2 with TRBJ2-3; 15 bases map to TRBD2. The CDR3 totals 16 residues. After removal of 2 bases from V and 13 bases from J, the junction contained 10 bases not matched to a gene. The germline CDR1 and CDR2 sequences are SGHAT and FQNNGV. This CDR3 is CASSLLTGTSGGREYF. The CDR3 nucleotides read TGTGCCAGCAGCTTATTAACCGGGACTAGCGGGGGGCGTGAGTATTTT.

The chain couples TRBV13 to TRBJ1-2; D possibly corresponds to TRBD1 (6 bases). V lost 3 bases and J 6 bases, leaving 29 bases between the germline ends. The CDR3 consists of 19 residues. The V gene's germline CDR1 is PRHDT and CDR2 FYEKMQ (reference sequence). CDR3 residues: CASSLGWGSYNRGGNGYTF. The CDR3 region has the DNA TGTGCCAGCAGCTTGGGATGGGGAAGCTATAACCGAGGGGGAAATGGCTACACCTTC.

The gene calls are TRBV5-1 and TRBJ1-1; 8 positions agree with TRBD1. Germline lookup yields CDR1 SGHRS and CDR2 YFSETQ. This CDR3 has 13 amino acids. The trim removed 1 base at V and 8 bases at J, leaving 4 bases unmatched. CDR3 residues: CASSLNRDREAFF. The CDR3, as DNA: TGCGCCAGCAGCTTGAACCGGGACAGGGAAGCTTTCTTT.

The chain uses TRBV6-6 and TRBJ2-2; maybe TRBD1 (6 bases). Germline V CDR1 and CDR2: MNHNY, SVGAGI (reference sequence). This CDR3 spans 12 amino acids. Trimming took 6 bases from V and 6 from J, leaving 8 bases between them. The chain's CDR3 is CASRNRAGELFF. CDR3 coding DNA: TGTGCCAGCAGAAACAGGGCCGGGGAGCTGTTTTTT.

This clone was counted only a few times. J is TRBJ1-3 and V is TRBV6-5; unclear D gene. V dropped 7 bases and J dropped 0 bases, with 10 bases sitting between them. The CDR3 extends over 14 amino acids. Germline values: CDR1 MNHEY, CDR2 SVGAGI. The CDR3, as DNA: TGTGCCAGCACCCCGGGTGGCTCTGGAAACACCATATATTTT. Its protein product is CASTPGGSGNTIYF.

The chain couples TRBV7-3 to TRBJ2-2, with TRBD1 matching 8 bases. V shed 5 bases and J 6 bases; nucleotides not matched to a gene: 5. Germline V CDR1 and CDR2: SGHTA, FQGTGA. CDR3 length: 14 residues. The CDR3: CASSATGVAGELFF. The CDR3 DNA sequence: TGTGCCAGCAGCGCGACAGGGGTCGCCGGGGAGCTGTTTTTT.

This chain links TRBV4-1 with TRBJ1-2, with 9 bases identical to TRBD1. From germline, CDR1 is MGHRA and CDR2 YSYEKL. The CDR3 spans 17 residues. Trimming cost V 2 bases and J 4 bases; bases outside gene matches: 11. The CDR3 nucleotides read TGCGCCAGCAGCCAACATACAAAACAGGGGGCTGCCTATGGCTACACCTTC. It is translated as CASSQHTKQGAAYGYTF.

The chain recombines TRBV28 with TRBJ1-4; TRBD1 matches 9 bases. With V trimmed by 7 bases and J by 5 bases, 14 bases remained unmatched. The V gene's germline CDR1 is MDHEN and CDR2 SYDVKM. This CDR3 has 17 amino acids. Written as DNA, the CDR3 is TGTGCCAGCACCGACAGGTGGGACAGGGCAGGGAATGAAAAACTGTTTTTT. Translation gives CASTDRWDRAGNEKLFF. The full variable domain, rest sourced from reference TRBV28 and TRBJ1-4, is DVKVTQSSRYLVKRTGEKVFLECVQDMDHENMFWYRQDPGLGLRLIYFSYDVKMKEKGDIPEGYSVSREKKERFSLILESASTNQTSMYLCASTDRWDRAGNEKLFFGSGTQLSVL.

V is TRBV2 and J is TRBJ2-5; TRBD1 agrees at 11 bases. Germline assignment: CDR1 SNHLY and CDR2 FYNNEI. The CDR3 has 15 amino acids. The ends lost 7 bases at V and 5 bases at J; junction bases unmatched: 9. CDR3 nucleotide sequence: TGTGCCAGCACTGGGACAGGGGGTTATCTGGAGACCCAGTACTTC. Protein product: CASTGTGGYLETQYF. Drawing the rest from reference TRBV2 and TRBJ2-5, the complete variable domain is EPEVTQTPSHQVTQMGQEVILRCVPISNHLYFYWYRQILGQKVEFLVSFYNNEISEKSEIFDDQFSVERPDGSNFTLKIRSTKLEDSAMYFCASTGTGGYLETQYFGPGTRLLVL.

This clone occurred many times. The chain has TRBV7-9 and TRBJ2-2, with D perhaps matching TRBD1 (6 bases). The germline gives CDR1 SEHNR, CDR2 FQNEAQ (reference sequence). This CDR3 has 15 amino acids. Trimming took 6 bases from V and 5 from J, leaving 16 bases between them. CDR3 in amino acids: CASRARGSLTGELFF. Here the CDR3 DNA reads TGTGCCAGCAGGGCGAGGGGGTCCCTTACCGGGGAGCTGTTTTTT. Looking up the rest from reference TRBV7-9 and TRBJ2-2 gives the full variable domain: DTGVSQNPRHKITKRGQNVTFRCDPISEHNRLYWYRQTLGQGPEFLTYFQNEAQLEKSRLLSDRFSAERPKGSFSTLEIQRTEQGDSAMYLCASRARGSLTGELFFGEGSRLTVL.

J is TRBJ2-1 and V is TRBV7-9; 9 bases align to TRBD1. Germline lookup yields CDR1 SEHNR and CDR2 FQNEAQ (reference sequence). The trim removed 6 bases at V and 8 bases at J, leaving 8 bases unmatched. The CDR3 sequence is 14 residues long. The CDR3 protein is CASRDGTGLDEQFF. In DNA, the CDR3 is TGTGCCAGCAGAGATGGGACAGGGTTGGATGAGCAGTTCTTC.